Listed here is a single T cell receptor (beta chain). The data are from a study of PD-L1 blockade in urothelial cancer. Sequencing was performed with immunoSEQ multiplex PCR; in TCRdb, only in-frame clones are kept and a portion is missing. The sample includes 45,000 to 50,000 clones, 82% of them seen just once. Specified time point: pretreatment peripheral blood. The CDR3 is 14 residues long. V lost 10 bases, J lost 2 bases, and 17 bases lay in between. Germline CDR1 and CDR2: SNHLY and FYNNEI. Specimen: PBMCs, collected around atezolizumab (anti-PD-L1) treatment. The chain couples TRBV2 to TRBJ2-5; a possible D gene is TRBD2 (6 bases). This receptor was obtained from a middle-aged man with urothelial cancer. The CDR3: CATAAGLTQETQYF. DNA for the CDR3: TGTGCCACAGCCGCGGGACTTACTCAAGAGACCCAGTACTTC.